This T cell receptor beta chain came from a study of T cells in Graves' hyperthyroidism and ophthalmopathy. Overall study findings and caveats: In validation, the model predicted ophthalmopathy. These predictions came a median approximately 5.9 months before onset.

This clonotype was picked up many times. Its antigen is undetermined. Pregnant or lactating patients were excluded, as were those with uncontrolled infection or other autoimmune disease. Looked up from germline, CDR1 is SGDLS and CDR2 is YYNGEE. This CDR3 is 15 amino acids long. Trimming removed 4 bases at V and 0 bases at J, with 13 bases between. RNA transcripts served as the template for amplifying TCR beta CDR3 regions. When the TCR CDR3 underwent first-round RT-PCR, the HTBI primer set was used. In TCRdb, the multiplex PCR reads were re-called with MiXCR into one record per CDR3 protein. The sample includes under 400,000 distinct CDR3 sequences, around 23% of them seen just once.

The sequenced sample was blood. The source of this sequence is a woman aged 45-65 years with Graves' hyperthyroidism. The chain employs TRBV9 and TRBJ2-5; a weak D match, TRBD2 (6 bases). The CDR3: CASSREGLYQETQYF. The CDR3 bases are TGTGCCAGCAGCCGCGAGGGACTGTACCAAGAGACCCAGTACTTC.